This T cell receptor beta chain stems from a study of CD8 T cells in ankylosing spondylitis. Germline CDR1 and CDR2: DFQATT and SNEGSKA (reference sequence). The CDR3 sequence is 14 residues long. V dropped 0 bases and J dropped 6 bases, with 12 bases sitting between them. TCRdb re-called the 5' RACE reads through MiXCR, storing one row per CDR3 protein. The sample holds about 310,000 distinct CDR3 sequences; roughly 20% are singletons and the top ten take 3.5% to 4.5%. This TCR was recovered from a female donor with ankylosing spondylitis or in good health (not recorded which). The genes are TRBV20-1 and TRBJ1-5, with D unresolved. Sequencing used blood, either unsorted or a sorted T cell fraction (not recorded which). CDR3 bases: TGCAGTGCTAGAGAGCTGTTAGGTCCTCAGCCCCAGCATTTT. The encoded protein is CSARELLGPQPQHF.